Listed below are T cell receptor beta chains from one sample, sequenced in a study of blood T cell repertoires in COVID-19. Generated by immunoSEQ multiplex PCR, the TCRdb table keeps only in-frame clones and is missing some. Of 80,000 or so clones in the sample, 75% to 85% were seen once. Sequenced: peripheral blood. These receptor sequences come from a woman in her 70s with acute or convalescent COVID-19. The CDR3 runs from the conserved cysteine through the conserved F or W. D genes are given only for firm matches.

V	D	length	J	CDR3
TRBV10-3	TRBD1	16	TRBJ1-1	CAISEGQGVGNTEAFF
TRBV6-5	TRBD2	13	TRBJ2-3	CASSRTSGDTQYF
TRBV27	.	15	TRBJ2-7	CASSFATGGSYEQYF
TRBV4-3	.	16	TRBJ1-4	CASSQVPQPSNEKLFF
TRBV5-4	TRBD2	15	TRBJ2-3	CASSLDGGATDTQYF
TRBV4-3	TRBD1	16	TRBJ1-1	CASSLTTGQGANEAFF
TRBV9	.	15	TRBJ2-6	CASSISDSGANVLTF
TRBV6-1	.	16	TRBJ1-3	CASSGGEGVSGNTIYF
TRBV25-1	TRBD1	15	TRBJ2-3	CASSEGTGGYYTQYF
TRBV2	.	18	TRBJ2-1	CASSVQGLGVLGYNEQFF
TRBV6-5	TRBD1	14	TRBJ1-5	CASTGGQGDQPQHF
TRBV18	.	12	TRBJ2-1	CASSPRRDEQFF
TRBV6-5	TRBD1	14	TRBJ1-6	CASSSGQGTSPLHF
TRBV10-3	.	16	TRBJ2-2	CAISLTRAFETGELFF
TRBV20-1	.	11	TRBJ1-2	CSAQGVRGYTF
TRBV19	.	14	TRBJ1-4	CASSILGQAEKLFF
TRBV9	TRBD2	18	TRBJ2-2	CASSVGLAGGLNTGELFF
TRBV6-5	.	11	TRBJ1-2	CAGWGNYGYTF
TRBV9	.	15	TRBJ1-1	CASSASPGRGTEAFF
TRBV18	TRBD1	15	TRBJ1-4	CASSPGQGENEKLFF
TRBV7-3	.	15	TRBJ2-1	CASSLGPTSYNEQFF
TRBV25-1	.	17	TRBJ2-7	CASSRLGGRGQSYEQYF
TRBV9	TRBD2	15	TRBJ2-5	CASSVGETSLETQYF
TRBV18	.	15	TRBJ1-1	CASSPTGGGNTEAFF
TRBV16	.	14	TRBJ1-5	CASSQIGVDQPQHF
TRBV12-3/TRBV12-4	TRBD2	13	TRBJ2-7	CASGRGVNYEQYF
TRBV6-6	TRBD1	15	TRBJ1-2	CASRRGGTTNYGYTF
TRBV6-6	.	12	TRBJ1-5	CASSPNNQPQHF
TRBV7-2	.	14	TRBJ1-1	CASSFQGGTTEAFF
TRBV13	.	13	TRBJ1-2	CASSYTGNYGYTF
TRBV19	TRBD1	16	TRBJ1-2	CASSINGGRGENGYTF
TRBV5-8	.	12	TRBJ1-2	CASSLVRNGYTF
TRBV29-1	.	14	TRBJ1-1	CSVEVGGHGTEAFF
TRBV5-5	.	16	TRBJ1-6	CASSLEHGIYNSPLHF
TRBV24-1	TRBD1	15	TRBJ2-7	CATSATGTEGYEQYF
TRBV5-1	.	13	TRBJ1-2	CASSLDGGYGYTF
TRBV19	.	14	TRBJ1-2	CASSEGAVNYGYTF
TRBV20-1	.	11	TRBJ2-5	CSAHLQETQYF
TRBV11-3	.	14	TRBJ2-7	CASSLGGTTYEQYF
TRBV7-2	.	14	TRBJ2-6	CASSLAARANVLTF
TRBV24-1	TRBD2	15	TRBJ2-1	CATGLAGGLDNEQFF
TRBV10-2	.	12	TRBJ1-1	CASSDFGGLTRF
TRBV19	.	12	TRBJ2-1	CASSADSQEQFF
TRBV28	TRBD2	16	TRBJ2-2	CASSFPSGGSAGELFF
TRBV2	TRBD2	17	TRBJ2-3	CASYTGTSGGAPDTQYF
TRBV9	TRBD1	15	TRBJ1-2	CASSVSTGGDYGYTF
TRBV9	TRBD2	14	TRBJ2-3	CASGTSGSTDTQYF
TRBV23-1	TRBD1	14	TRBJ1-4	CASGRNRGREKLFF
TRBV19	TRBD1	16	TRBJ1-1	CASSSRRTGMGTEAFF
TRBV3-1/TRBV3-2	TRBD2	14	TRBJ2-1	CATGLAGGYNEQFF
TRBV4-2	.	16	TRBJ1-4	CASSPSGRGRSEKLFF
TRBV11-2	TRBD1	15	TRBJ2-7	CASSTLGPTGYEQYF
TRBV27	.	17	TRBJ1-2	CASSQAGRVQTDYGYTF
TRBV14	TRBD1	14	TRBJ1-2	CASSQNTGTGDYTF